At least ten counts were recorded for the clone carrying this TCR beta chain. Its specificity is not known. The data belong to a study of CD8 T cells in ankylosing spondylitis. General study points: Reportedly, significant enrichment of disease-linked clones occurred in matched ankylosing spondylitis synovial fluid. What seemed typical of ankylosing spondylitis blood was a TCR beta motif built from several highly homologous variants.

Trimming shortened V by 6 bases and J by 0 bases, and 12 bases separated the two germline ends. This CDR3 region has 15 residues. Each TCR beta library was made by quantitative 5'-RACE that incorporated molecular barcodes. MiXCR, applied by TCRdb to the 5' RACE reads, yields one record per CDR3 protein. Of roughly 250,000 distinct CDR3 sequences listed, about 10% are singletons. This receptor was identified in a male donor with ankylosing spondylitis or in good health (not recorded which). The J gene is TRBJ2-1, the V gene TRBV12-3 or TRBV12-4; possible D gene TRBD1, 5 bases. The material sequenced was blood, either unsorted or a sorted T cell fraction (not recorded which). CDR3 sequence (DNA): TGTGCCAGCAGGTCTCAGGGAAGCTCCTACAATGAGCAGTTCTTC. It specifies CASRSQGSSYNEQFF.